The 9 T cell receptor beta chains below were found in one sample sequenced in a study of cytomegalovirus exposure and HLA in healthy donors. The PCR used 60 Vbeta and 13 Jbeta primers. Using immunoSEQ multiplex PCR, the repertoire was profiled, and TCRdb retains in-frame clones only, with some absent. The sample records approximately 110,000 clones, 76% being singletons. Specimen: PBMCs. All receptors derive from a man in his fifties in good health and CMV-seronegative.

The chain links TRBV28 to TRBJ2-5, with 8 bases fitting TRBD1. With the DNA end fitting TRBJ2-7 better, the J assignment may be wrong. The CDR3 runs 15 residues. Germline V gives CDR1 MDHEN, CDR2 SYDVKM. The CDR3 reads CASSSTGTGLYEQYF. The CDR3 nucleotides are TGTGCCAGCAGTTCTACCGGGACAGGACTATACGAGCAGTACTTC.

The chain is built from TRBV7-6 and TRBJ2-2, with 9 bases matching TRBD1. The CDR3 has 14 amino acids. Germline V gene sequence: CDR1 SGHVS, CDR2 FNYEAQ. The J segment lost 5 bases and the V segment lost 5 bases, leaving 3 bases of the junction unmatched. The CDR3 sequence is CASSHRGRTGELFF. In DNA form, the CDR3 reads TGTGCCAGCAGCCACAGGGGGCGGACCGGGGAGCTGTTTTTT. The variable domain in full, completed from reference TRBV7-6 and TRBJ2-2, reads GAGVSQSPRYKVTKRGQDVALRCDPISGHVSLYWYRQALGQGPEFLTYFNYEAQQDKSGLPNDRFSAERPEGSISTLTIQRTEQRDSAMYRCASSHRGRTGELFFGEGSRLTVL.

This chain links TRBV7-2 with TRBJ1-5; 9 bases match TRBD1. Germline lookup yields CDR1 SGHTA and CDR2 FQGNSA. The ends lost 5 bases at V and 4 bases at J; junction bases unmatched: 6. CDR3 size: 15 residues. CDR3 loop: CASSPDRGNNQPQHF. The CDR3 bases are TGTGCCAGCAGCCCCGACAGGGGGAATAATCAGCCCCAGCATTTT.

This chain uses TRBV28 with TRBJ1-6; 7 bases match TRBD1. CDR3 length equals 13 residues. J gave up 10 bases and V 7 bases, and 7 bases lay outside the gene matches. Germline V CDR1 and CDR2: MDHEN, SYDVKM. CDR3 DNA sequence: TGTGCCAGCACAGACAGGGTGGTCTCACCCCTCCACTTT. As protein: CASTDRVVSPLHF.

This rearrangement joins TRBV19 to TRBJ1-3, with 8 bases lining up with TRBD1. There are 16 residues in the CDR3. Germline lookup yields CDR1 LNHDA and CDR2 SQIVND (reference sequence). V shed 6 bases, J shed 0 bases, and the junction held 7 bases outside the gene matches. CDR3 in DNA: TGTGCCAGTAGGCACCCAGGGGGCGACTCTGGAAACACCATATATTTT. Encoded protein: CASRHPGGDSGNTIYF.

This clone has a handful of counts. This chain joins TRBV6-1 and TRBJ2-5, with 8 bases lining up with TRBD2. CDR3 length: 14 residues. V gave up 5 bases and J gave up 3 bases; unmatched junction bases: 5. Looked up from germline, CDR1 is MNHNS and CDR2 is SASEGT. The CDR3 loop reads CASSLAGGEETQYF. The CDR3 region has the DNA TGTGCCAGCAGTCTAGCGGGTGGGGAAGAGACCCAGTACTTC.

The CDR3 loop is CASRATTSSYEQYV. The CDR3 DNA is TGTGCCAGCAGAGCGACCACGAGCTCCTACGAGCAGTACGTC. The chain uses TRBV6-1 and TRBJ2-7; D unresolved. Germline CDR1 and CDR2: MNHNS and SASEGT. The CDR3 runs 14 residues. The V gene lost 6 bases and the J gene lost 0 bases, with 12 bases spanning the gap.

The chain combines TRBV19 with TRBJ2-3; perhaps TRBD2 as D (6 bases). The germline V gene encodes CDR1 LNHDA and CDR2 SQIVND (reference sequence). The CDR3 totals 15 residues. Trimming removed 5 bases at V and 4 bases at J, with 16 bases between. In DNA, the CDR3 is TGTGCCAGTAGTGTAGGCAGGGAGGTCGCAGATACGCAGTATTTT. Translation gives CASSVGREVADTQYF.

The CDR3 DNA sequence: TGTGCCAGCAGTGCCCGACAGGGTGGGAATTCACCCCTCCACTTT. Amino acids: CASSARQGGNSPLHF. This chain uses TRBV27 with TRBJ1-6; 7 bases are shared with TRBD1. This CDR3 has 15 residues. CDR1 and CDR2 from the germline V gene are MNHEY and SMNVEV (reference sequence). V lost 5 bases and J lost 7; bases outside the gene matches: 8.